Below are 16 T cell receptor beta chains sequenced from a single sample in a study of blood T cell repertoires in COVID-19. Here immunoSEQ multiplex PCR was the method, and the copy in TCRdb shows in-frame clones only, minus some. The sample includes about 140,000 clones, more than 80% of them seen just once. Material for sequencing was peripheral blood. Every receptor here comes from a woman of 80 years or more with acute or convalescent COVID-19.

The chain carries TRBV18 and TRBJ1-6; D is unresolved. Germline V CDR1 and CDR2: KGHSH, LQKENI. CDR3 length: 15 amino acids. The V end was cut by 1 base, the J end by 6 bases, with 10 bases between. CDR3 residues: CASSPLARINSPLHF. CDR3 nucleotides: TGTGCCAGCTCACCACTGGCCAGAATTAATTCACCCCTCCACTTT. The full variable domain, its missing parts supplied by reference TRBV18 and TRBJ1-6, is NAGVMQNPRHLVRRRGQEARLRCSPMKGHSHVYWYRQLPEEGLKFMVYLQKENIIDESGMPKERFSAEFPKEGPSILRIQQVVRGDSAAYFCASSPLARINSPLHFGNGTRLTVT.

The CDR3 spells CASSLGGSNNYEQYF. The CDR3 coding sequence is TGTGCCAGCAGCTTAGGGGGCTCTAACAACTACGAGCAGTACTTC. The V call is TRBV7-8, the J call TRBJ2-7; D is perhaps TRBD1 (5 bases). Germline-derived CDR1 and CDR2 are SGHVS and FQNEAQ. The V gene lost 1 base and the J gene lost 3 bases, with 13 bases spanning the gap. The CDR3 has 15 residues.

In nucleotides, the CDR3 is TGCGCCAGCAGCTTGGATGGGACAGTATCCTACGAGCAGTACTTC. Amino acids: CASSLDGTVSYEQYF. The V gene is TRBV5-1, the J gene TRBJ2-7, with TRBD1 matching over 7 bases. After removal of 0 bases from V and 1 base from J, the junction contained 4 bases not matched to a gene. From germline, CDR1 is SGHRS and CDR2 YFSETQ. This CDR3 is built from 15 residues.

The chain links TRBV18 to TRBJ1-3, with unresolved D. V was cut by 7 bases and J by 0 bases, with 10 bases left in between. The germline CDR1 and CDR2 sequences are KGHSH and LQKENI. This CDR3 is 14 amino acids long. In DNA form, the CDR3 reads TGTGCCAGCTTTGAACAGAGCTCTGGAAACACCATATATTTT. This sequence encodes CASFEQSSGNTIYF.

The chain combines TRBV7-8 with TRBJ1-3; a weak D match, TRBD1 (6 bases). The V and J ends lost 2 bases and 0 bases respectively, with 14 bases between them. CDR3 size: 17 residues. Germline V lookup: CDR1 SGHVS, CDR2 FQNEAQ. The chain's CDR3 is CASSLTMDSLSGNTIYF. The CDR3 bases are TGTGCCAGCAGCTTAACTATGGACAGTCTCTCTGGAAACACCATATATTTT. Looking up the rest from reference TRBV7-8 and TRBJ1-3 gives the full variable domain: GAGVSQSPRYKVAKRGQDVALRCDPISGHVSLFWYQQALGQGPEFLTYFQNEAQLDKSGLPSDRFFAERPEGSVSTLKIQRTQQEDSAVYLCASSLTMDSLSGNTIYFGEGSWLTVV.

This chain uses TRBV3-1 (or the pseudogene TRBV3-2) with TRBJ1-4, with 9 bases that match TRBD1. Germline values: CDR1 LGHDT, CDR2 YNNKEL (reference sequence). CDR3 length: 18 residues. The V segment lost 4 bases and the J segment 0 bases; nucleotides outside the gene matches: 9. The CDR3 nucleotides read TGTGCCAGCAGCCTTTGGACAGGGGCGCTTGCAACTAATGAAAAACTGTTTTTT. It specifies CASSLWTGALATNEKLFF.

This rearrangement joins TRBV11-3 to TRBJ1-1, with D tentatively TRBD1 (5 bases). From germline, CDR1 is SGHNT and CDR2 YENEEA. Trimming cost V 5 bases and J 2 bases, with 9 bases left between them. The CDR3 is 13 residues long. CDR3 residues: CASSLGLNTEAFF. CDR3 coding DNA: TGTGCCAGCAGCCTGGGACTCAACACTGAAGCTTTCTTT. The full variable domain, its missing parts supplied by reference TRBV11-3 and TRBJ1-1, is EAGVVQSPRYKIIEKKQPVAFWCNPISGHNTLYWYLQNLGQGPELLIRYENEEAVDDSQLPKDRFSAERLKGVDSTLKIQPAELGDSAVYLCASSLGLNTEAFFGQGTRLTVV.

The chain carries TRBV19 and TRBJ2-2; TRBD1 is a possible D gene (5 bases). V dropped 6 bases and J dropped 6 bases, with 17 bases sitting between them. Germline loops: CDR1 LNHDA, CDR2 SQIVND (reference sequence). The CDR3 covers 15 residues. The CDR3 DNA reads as TGTGCCAGTAGGGTATTGGGGCAGGCGGCCGGGGAGCTGTTTTTT. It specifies CASRVLGQAAGELFF.

In nucleotides, the CDR3 is TGTGCCCGTGAAGGGGGGTACTTC. Its protein product is CAREGGYF. V and J are TRBV30 and TRBJ2-5, with D possibly being TRBD1 (6 bases). The germline CDR1 and CDR2 sequences are GTSNPN and SVGIG (reference sequence). V gave up 8 bases and J gave up 13 bases, with 11 bases separating them. There are 8 residues in the CDR3. Drawing the rest from reference TRBV30 and TRBJ2-5, the complete variable domain is SQTIHQWPATLVQPVGSPLSLECTVEGTSNPNLYWYRQAAGRGLQLLFYSVGIGQISSEVPQNLSASRPQDRQFILSSKKLLLSDSGFYLCAREGGYFGPGTRLLVL.

The chain's CDR3 is CASSQDVVYQPQHF. CDR3 sequence (DNA): TGTGCCAGCAGCCAAGATGTGGTCTACCAGCCCCAGCATTTT. The chain couples TRBV3-1 (or the pseudogene TRBV3-2) to TRBJ1-5; D call uncertain. V dropped 0 bases and J dropped 7 bases, with 10 bases sitting between them. The germline V gene encodes CDR1 LGHDT and CDR2 YNNKEL (reference sequence). The CDR3 sequence is 14 residues long.

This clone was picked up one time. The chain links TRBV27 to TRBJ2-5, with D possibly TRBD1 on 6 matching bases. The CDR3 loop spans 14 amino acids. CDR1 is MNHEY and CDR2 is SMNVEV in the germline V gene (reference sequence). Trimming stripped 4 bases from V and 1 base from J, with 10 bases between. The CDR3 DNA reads TGTGCCAGCAGTTCCTGGGGGCTCCAAGAGACCCAGTACTTC. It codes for CASSSWGLQETQYF.

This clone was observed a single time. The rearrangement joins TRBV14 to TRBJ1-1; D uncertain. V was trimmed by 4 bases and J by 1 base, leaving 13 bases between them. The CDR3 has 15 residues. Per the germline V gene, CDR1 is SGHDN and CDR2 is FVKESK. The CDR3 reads CASSPSYTGNTEAFF. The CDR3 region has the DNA TGTGCCAGCAGCCCAAGCTACACGGGGAACACTGAAGCTTTCTTT.

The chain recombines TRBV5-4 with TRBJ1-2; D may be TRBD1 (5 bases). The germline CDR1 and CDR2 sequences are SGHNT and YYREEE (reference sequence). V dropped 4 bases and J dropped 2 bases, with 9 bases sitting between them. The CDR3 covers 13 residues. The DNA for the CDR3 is TGTGCCAGCAGCCCCCAGGGCAACTATGGCTACACCTTC. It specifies CASSPQGNYGYTF.

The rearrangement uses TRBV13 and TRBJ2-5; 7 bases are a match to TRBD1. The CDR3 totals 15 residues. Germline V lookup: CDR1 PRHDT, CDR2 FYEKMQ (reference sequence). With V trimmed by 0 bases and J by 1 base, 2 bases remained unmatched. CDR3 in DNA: TGTGCCAGCAGCTTAGGCCCAGGGGGCCAAGAGACCCAGTACTTC. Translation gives CASSLGPGGQETQYF.

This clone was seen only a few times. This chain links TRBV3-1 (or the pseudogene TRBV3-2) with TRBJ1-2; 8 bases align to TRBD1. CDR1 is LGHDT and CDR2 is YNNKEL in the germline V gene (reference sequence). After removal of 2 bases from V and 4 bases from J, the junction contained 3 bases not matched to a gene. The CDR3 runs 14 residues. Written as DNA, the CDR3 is TGTGCCAGCAGCCAACCAGGGGGCAGCTATGGCTACACCTTC. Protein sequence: CASSQPGGSYGYTF.

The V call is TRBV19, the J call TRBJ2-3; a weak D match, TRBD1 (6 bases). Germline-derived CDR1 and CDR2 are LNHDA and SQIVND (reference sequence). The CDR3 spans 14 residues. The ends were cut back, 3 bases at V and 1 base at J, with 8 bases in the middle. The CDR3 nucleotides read TGTGCCAGTAGTATCCGACAGGGCACAGATACGCAGTATTTT. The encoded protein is CASSIRQGTDTQYF.